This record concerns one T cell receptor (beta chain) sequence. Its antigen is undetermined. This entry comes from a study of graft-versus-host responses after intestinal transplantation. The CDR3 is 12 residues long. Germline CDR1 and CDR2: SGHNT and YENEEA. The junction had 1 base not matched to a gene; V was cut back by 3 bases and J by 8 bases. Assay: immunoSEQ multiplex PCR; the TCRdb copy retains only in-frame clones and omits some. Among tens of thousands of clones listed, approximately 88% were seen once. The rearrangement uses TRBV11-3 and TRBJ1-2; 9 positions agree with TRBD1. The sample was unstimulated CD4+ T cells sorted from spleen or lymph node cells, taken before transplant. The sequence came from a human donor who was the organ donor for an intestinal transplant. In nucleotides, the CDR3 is TGTGCCAGCAGCTTTACAGGGGGCGGCTACACCTTC. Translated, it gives CASSFTGGGYTF.